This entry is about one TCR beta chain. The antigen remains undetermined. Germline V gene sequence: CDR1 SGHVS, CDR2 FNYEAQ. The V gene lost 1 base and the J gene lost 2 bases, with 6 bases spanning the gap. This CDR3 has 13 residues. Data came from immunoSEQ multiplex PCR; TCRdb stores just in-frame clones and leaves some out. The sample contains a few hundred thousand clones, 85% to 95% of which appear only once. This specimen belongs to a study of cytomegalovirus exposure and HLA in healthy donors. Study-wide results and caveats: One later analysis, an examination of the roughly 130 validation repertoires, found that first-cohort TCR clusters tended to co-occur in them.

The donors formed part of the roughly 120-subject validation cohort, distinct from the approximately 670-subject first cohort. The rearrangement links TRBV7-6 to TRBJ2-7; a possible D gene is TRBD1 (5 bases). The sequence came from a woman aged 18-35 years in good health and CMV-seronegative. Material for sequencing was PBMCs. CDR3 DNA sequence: TGTGCCAGCAGCTTAGAGACAGCCTACGAGCAGTACTTC. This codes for CASSLETAYEQYF.